Below are 16 T cell receptor beta chains sequenced from a single sample in a study of T cell repertoires in cytomegalovirus infection. TCRdb re-derived calls from the reads in MiXCR, one entry per CDR3 protein. Here the sample spans 250,000 to 300,000 distinct CDR3 sequences, approximately 15% being singletons. What was sequenced was CD8+ T cells from PBMCs. The receptors were gathered from a human donor in good health (CMV status not recorded). Some clones in this sample may be carry-over from other donors' samples.

The CDR3 DNA sequence: TGTGCCAGCTGGCGATGGGGGGGAGATACGCAGTATTTT. Encoded protein: CASWRWGGDTQYF. V is TRBV7-9 and J is TRBJ2-3, with TRBD2 identical over 7 bases. This CDR3 contains 13 residues. V shed 8 bases and J 5 bases; nucleotides not matched to a gene: 7. CDR1 and CDR2 (germline): SEHNR, FQNEAQ (reference sequence).

V and J are TRBV6-1 and TRBJ2-5, with D unresolved. The CDR3 has 15 amino acids. CDR1 and CDR2 (germline): MNHNS, SASEGT. V lost 8 bases and J 2 bases, leaving 18 bases between the germline ends. This chain's CDR3 is CASCPSWSPQETQYF. The CDR3 nucleotides read TGTGCCAGCTGCCCTTCGTGGAGCCCACAAGAGACCCAGTACTTC.

The table lists this clonotype with a count of one. This sequence joins TRBV5-4 and TRBJ2-7, with D perhaps matching TRBD2 (6 bases). CDR1 is SGHNT, CDR2 YYREEE, per germline (reference sequence). Trimming shortened V by 0 bases and J by 9 bases, and 13 bases separated the two germline ends. The CDR3 runs 13 residues. CDR3 nucleotides: TGTGCCAGCAGCTTGGGTCATTCGGGGGTGCAGTACTTC. Translated: CASSLGHSGVQYF.

This clonotype was seen many times. The J gene is TRBJ1-1, the V gene TRBV7-9; 10 nucleotides agree with TRBD1. This CDR3 is built from 15 residues. The J segment lost 1 base and the V segment lost 5 bases, leaving 4 bases of the junction unmatched. Germline V gene data show CDR1 as SEHNR and CDR2 as FQNEAQ (reference sequence). CDR3 residues: CASSPGQGRNTEAFF. CDR3 DNA sequence: TGTGCCAGCAGCCCGGGACAGGGGAGGAACACTGAAGCTTTCTTT.

The J gene is TRBJ1-2, the V gene TRBV6-2 or TRBV6-3; TRBD1 might be the D (6 bases). CDR1 MNHEY and CDR2 SVGEGT come from the germline V gene. Trimming took 5 bases from V and 6 from J, leaving 25 bases between them. CDR3 length: 17 residues. CDR3 loop: CASSQLMTGRGGDGYTF. The DNA of the CDR3 is TGTGCCAGCAGTCAGCTCATGACAGGCCGTGGCGGGGATGGCTACACCTTC.

In this sample, this clonotype turned up a few times. J is TRBJ2-1 and V is TRBV5-5, with 9 bases aligning to TRBD2. The germline V gene encodes CDR1 SGHKS and CDR2 YYEKEE (reference sequence). The CDR3 is 15 residues long. V lost 0 bases to trimming and J lost 3 bases; unmatched junction nucleotides: 1. In nucleotides, the CDR3 is TGTGCCAGCAGCTTGGGGACTAGCGACTACAATGAGCAGTTCTTC. Protein product: CASSLGTSDYNEQFF.

The chain recombines TRBV7-2 with TRBJ2-3; TRBD1 is a possible D gene (5 bases). Germline assignment: CDR1 SGHTA and CDR2 FQGNSA. V was shortened by 2 bases and J by 2 bases, with 14 bases between the two germline ends. This CDR3 is built from 16 residues. The CDR3 DNA is TGTGCCAGCAGCTTACCGCTCAGGGCGGCCACAGATACGCAGTATTTT. This codes for CASSLPLRAATDTQYF.

This clonotype was recorded at least ten times. The chain combines TRBV7-8 with TRBJ1-5, with a tentative D call TRBD1 (6 bases). Germline CDR1 SGHVS, CDR2 FQNEAQ. V was cut by 4 bases and J by 1 base, with 14 bases left in between. This CDR3 has 16 amino acids. DNA of the CDR3: TGTGCCAGCAGCTCGGTAGGGGGTCAGAGCAATCAGCCCCAGCATTTT. Protein: CASSSVGGQSNQPQHF. Supplemented by reference TRBV7-8 and TRBJ1-5, the full variable domain reads GAGVSQSPRYKVAKRGQDVALRCDPISGHVSLFWYQQALGQGPEFLTYFQNEAQLDKSGLPSDRFFAERPEGSVSTLKIQRTQQEDSAVYLCASSSVGGQSNQPQHFGDGTRLSIL.

The chain combines TRBV6-5 with TRBJ1-3; no firm D call. The germline gives CDR1 MNHEY, CDR2 SVGAGI. Trimming pared 4 bases from V and 3 bases from J, leaving 10 bases between. This CDR3 spans 14 amino acids. The CDR3 region has the DNA TGTGCCAGCAGTTCCATTCTAGATGGAAACACCATATATTTT. It translates to CASSSILDGNTIYF.

This chain joins TRBV27 and TRBJ2-5; 8 nucleotides match TRBD2. V shed 4 bases, J shed 3 bases, and the junction held 7 bases outside the gene matches. This CDR3 contains 15 residues. CDR1 and CDR2 from the germline V gene are MNHEY and SMNVEV (reference sequence). The CDR3 region has the DNA TGTGCCAGCAGTTCCATGGCGGGGGGTAAAGAGACCCAGTACTTC. Its protein is CASSSMAGGKETQYF.

This clonotype has a count of ten or more. V and J are TRBV7-8 and TRBJ2-2; D is unresolved. CDR3 length: 13 amino acids. The germline V gene has CDR1 SGHVS and CDR2 FQNEAQ. Trimming shortened V by 0 bases and J by 5 bases, and 4 bases separated the two germline ends. CDR3 in DNA: TGTGCCAGCAGCTTAGCAGGGACCGGGGAGCTGTTTTTT. Encoded protein: CASSLAGTGELFF. Based on the CDR3 plus reference TRBV7-8 and TRBJ2-2, the full variable domain is GAGVSQSPRYKVAKRGQDVALRCDPISGHVSLFWYQQALGQGPEFLTYFQNEAQLDKSGLPSDRFFAERPEGSVSTLKIQRTQQEDSAVYLCASSLAGTGELFFGEGSRLTVL.

This clonotype was recorded many times. The chain combines TRBV12-3 or TRBV12-4 with TRBJ2-2, with no clear D. V was clipped by 6 bases and J by 2 bases, with 4 bases between them. CDR3 length: 12 residues. The CDR3 bases are TGTGCCAGCAGGTCTAACACCGGGGAGCTGTTTTTT. Its protein is CASRSNTGELFF.

Only a few counts were recorded for this clonotype. The gene calls are TRBV5-6 and TRBJ2-1, with 7 bases matching TRBD2. Germline CDR1 and CDR2: SGHDT and YYEEEE. The trim removed 2 bases at V and 0 bases at J, leaving 2 bases unmatched. The CDR3 has 15 residues. The CDR3 DNA reads as TGTGCCAGCAGCTTCTGGGGGGGCTCCTACAATGAGCAGTTCTTC. It yields the protein CASSFWGGSYNEQFF.

This sequence joins TRBV14 and TRBJ1-1; D gene ambiguous. Trimming cost V 0 bases and J 4 bases, with 27 bases left between them. CDR3 length equals 20 residues. Per germline, CDR1 SGHDN and CDR2 FVKESK. CDR3 in DNA: TGTGCCAGCAGCCAAGACAGGTATTGGGGAGAGAAAGGGTTTGGCACTGAAGCTTTCTTT. This sequence encodes CASSQDRYWGEKGFGTEAFF.

This clonotype has just a few counts. The gene calls are TRBV7-2 and TRBJ2-7; D is unresolved. Trimming shortened V by 1 base and J by 2 bases, and 9 bases separated the two germline ends. Germline V lookup: CDR1 SGHTA, CDR2 FQGNSA. The CDR3 is 14 residues long. The CDR3 sequence: CASSLGPSTYEQYF. CDR3 bases: TGTGCCAGCAGCTTAGGCCCTAGTACCTACGAGCAGTACTTC.

J is TRBJ2-7 and V is TRBV5-6; D might be TRBD2 (5 bases). The CDR3 has 14 residues. V lost 4 bases and J lost 0, with 11 bases in between. The germline CDR1 and CDR2 sequences are SGHDT and YYEEEE. The CDR3 nucleotides read TGTGCCAGCAGCGGAGGTTGGGGCTCCTACGAGCAGTACTTC. Translated, it gives CASSGGWGSYEQYF.